The 32 T cell receptor beta chains given below trace back to one sample, sequenced in a study of blood T cell repertoires in COVID-19 (dated by TCRdb to 2019 to 2021). Library creation used the immunoSEQ multiplex PCR assay. Entries here come from immuneACCESS through TCRdb and include only in-frame sequences with V and J called. Some clones fail to appear in such tables; in the studies checked, an unresolved V gene covers under half of the shortfall, and the cause of the remainder is unknown. Within this sample are about 370,000 clones, with approximately 92% of them counted one time only. Roughly 1% of the sample comes from the top ten. Source material: PBMCs or T cells enriched from blood (not recorded which). All receptors come from a man younger than 30 who had recovered from COVID-19.

The V call is TRBV7-6, the J call TRBJ2-1; weak D call: TRBD2 (6 bases). Germline CDR1 is SGHVS and CDR2 is FNYEAQ. The CDR3 totals 13 residues. V was pared by 7 bases and J by 6 bases, with 13 bases between. In DNA, the CDR3 is TGTGCCAGCACCACTTCGGGGGTCAATGAGCAGTTCTTC. It translates to CASTTSGVNEQFF.

CDR3 residues: CASSIDSSYEQYF. The CDR3 DNA sequence: TGTGCCAGCTCAATTGACAGCTCCTACGAGCAGTACTTC. This sequence joins TRBV18 and TRBJ2-7; D possibly corresponds to TRBD1 (5 bases). The V end lost 5 bases, the J end lost 0 bases, and 8 bases lay between the germline ends. The CDR3 loop spans 13 amino acids. Germline lookup yields CDR1 KGHSH and CDR2 LQKENI.

This chain links TRBV7-3 with TRBJ2-1, with TRBD1 as a possible D gene (6 bases). Germline V gene data show CDR1 as SGHTA and CDR2 as FQGTGA. V was shortened by 5 bases and J by 1 base, with 12 bases between the two germline ends. There are 15 residues in the CDR3. The CDR3 nucleotides are TGTGCCAGCAGCCGGCGGCAGGGGTCCTACAATGAGCAGTTCTTC. This translates into CASSRRQGSYNEQFF.

The gene calls are TRBV3-1 (or the pseudogene TRBV3-2) and TRBJ2-5; TRBD2 matches at 7 bases. Germline assignment: CDR1 LGHDT and CDR2 YNNKEL (reference sequence). There are 15 residues in the CDR3. With V trimmed by 6 bases and J by 3 bases, 10 bases remained unmatched. The DNA for the CDR3 is TGTGCCAGCAGTAATTGGAATGGGGGGGAAGAGACCCAGTACTTC. Amino acid sequence: CASSNWNGGEETQYF.

The chain recombines TRBV2 with TRBJ2-3; weak D call: TRBD2 (5 bases). The CDR3 spans 14 residues. Trimming shortened V by 4 bases and J by 0 bases, and 8 bases separated the two germline ends. Germline-derived CDR1 and CDR2 are SNHLY and FYNNEI. The CDR3 nucleotides are TGTGCCAGCAGTGTAACGGGAAGCACAGATACGCAGTATTTT. As protein: CASSVTGSTDTQYF.

The CDR3 sequence: CASSRQGSSNPEAFF. CDR3 nucleotides: TGTGCCAGCAGTCGACAGGGATCCTCGAATCCTGAAGCTTTCTTT. This sequence joins TRBV27 and TRBJ1-1, with 7 bases lining up with TRBD1. Germline CDR1 MNHEY, CDR2 SMNVEV (reference sequence). V shed 5 bases and J 6 bases; nucleotides not matched to a gene: 12. CDR3 length equals 15 residues.

This clone was seen a few times. J is TRBJ1-1 and V is TRBV6-5; maybe TRBD1 (5 bases). The germline V gene has CDR1 MNHEY and CDR2 SVGAGI. V was clipped by 6 bases and J by 5 bases, with 16 bases between them. This CDR3 has 14 amino acids. The DNA of the CDR3 is TGTGCCAGCAGCGCGGACACGTCGCGGACTGAAGCTTTCTTT. Protein sequence: CASSADTSRTEAFF.

V and J are TRBV5-8 and TRBJ2-2; D is perhaps TRBD1 (6 bases). CDR3 length: 16 residues. Per the germline V gene, CDR1 is SGHTS and CDR2 is YDEGEE. V was cut by 6 bases and J by 5 bases, with 20 bases left in between. CDR3 protein: CASTPFRGGETGELFF. CDR3 sequence (DNA): TGTGCCAGCACCCCGTTCCGAGGGGGTGAGACCGGGGAGCTGTTTTTT.

V gene TRBV7-8 combines with J gene TRBJ1-1; a weak D match, TRBD1 (6 bases). The CDR3 is 15 residues long. The V end was cut by 0 bases, the J end by 11 bases, with 19 bases between. Germline CDR1 is SGHVS and CDR2 is FQNEAQ. The CDR3 DNA sequence: TGTGCCAGCAGCTTAGCGTTAGAGGGCCAGGGGCCGGCTTTCTTT. It is translated as CASSLALEGQGPAFF.

This clone was observed a handful of times. This chain uses TRBV28 with TRBJ2-7; D remains ambiguous. CDR1 and CDR2 (germline): MDHEN, SYDVKM. The V end lost 8 bases, the J end lost 2 bases, and 10 bases lay between the germline ends. CDR3 length: 12 residues. This CDR3 reads CASGYRAYEQYF. As DNA, the CDR3 is TGTGCCAGCGGGTACAGAGCCTACGAGCAGTACTTC.

Here the CDR3 reads CASSAQSLPEKLFF. Here the CDR3 DNA reads TGCGCCAGCAGCGCACAGAGTTTACCGGAAAAACTGTTTTTT. The chain has TRBV4-1 and TRBJ1-4, with D hard to call. The CDR3 covers 14 residues. The V gene's germline CDR1 is MGHRA and CDR2 YSYEKL. The germline V and J ends were trimmed by 5 bases and 8 bases, with 15 bases remaining between them.

This clone was picked up one time. This chain joins TRBV7-2 and TRBJ2-7, with D possibly being TRBD2 (5 bases). The CDR3 consists of 15 residues. Germline V gives CDR1 SGHTA, CDR2 FQGNSA. Trimming stripped 1 base from V and 2 bases from J, with 12 bases between. DNA of the CDR3: TGTGCCAGCAGCTTAGGGGCCCTCGGGACCTACGAGCAGTACTTC. This encodes CASSLGALGTYEQYF.

The chain links TRBV7-6 to TRBJ1-1; 7 nucleotides agree with TRBD1. CDR1 is SGHVS and CDR2 is FNYEAQ in the germline V gene. The CDR3 loop spans 17 amino acids. The V segment lost 1 base and the J segment 3 bases; nucleotides outside the gene matches: 11. CDR3 loop: CASSLGVRRGLDTEAFF. The CDR3 DNA reads as TGTGCCAGCAGCTTAGGGGTACGAAGGGGGCTAGACACTGAAGCTTTCTTT.

The chain recombines TRBV4-2 with TRBJ2-7, with 7 bases identical to TRBD2. This CDR3 is built from 16 residues. J lost 6 bases, V lost 0 bases, and 11 bases had no gene match. Germline assignment: CDR1 LGHNA and CDR2 YNFKEQ. The DNA of the CDR3 is TGTGCCAGCAGCCAAGACAAGCTAGCGGCTACCTCCGAGCAGTACTTC. This translates into CASSQDKLAATSEQYF.

This chain connects TRBV27 to TRBJ2-7; 9 bases are a match to TRBD1. The V gene end was trimmed by 8 bases and the J gene end by 3 bases; junction bases not matched to a gene: 5. Germline V gene lookup returns CDR1 MNHEY and CDR2 SMNVEV (reference sequence). The CDR3 is 13 residues long. In nucleotides, the CDR3 is TGTGCCAGCTCAGACAGGGGGAACTACGAGCAGTACTTC. Its translation is CASSDRGNYEQYF.

The V call is TRBV9, the J call TRBJ1-6; a possible D gene is TRBD1 (6 bases). This CDR3 region has 15 residues. The V gene's germline CDR1 is SGDLS and CDR2 YYNGEE. Deletions cut 3 bases from V and 5 bases from J, with 12 bases between. The CDR3 loop is CASSARTDNNSPLHF. CDR3 DNA: TGTGCCAGCAGCGCCCGGACAGACAATAATTCACCCCTCCACTTT.

The chain combines TRBV30 with TRBJ2-7, with 9 bases matching TRBD1. Trimming removed 5 bases from V and 5 bases from J; junction bases left unmatched: 16. CDR1 and CDR2 (germline): GTSNPN, SVGIG (reference sequence). The CDR3 spans 16 residues. The CDR3 sequence is CAWCRDRVRGPNEQYF. CDR3 coding DNA: TGTGCCTGGTGCCGGGACAGGGTTCGTGGCCCAAACGAGCAGTACTTC.

The chain uses TRBV9 and TRBJ2-1; tentative D call: TRBD1 (7 bases). V was pared by 4 bases and J by 3 bases, with 11 bases between. Per the germline V gene, CDR1 is SGDLS and CDR2 is YYNGEE. This CDR3 region has 14 residues. The CDR3 loop reads CASSRRDSYNEQFF. CDR3 coding DNA: TGTGCCAGCAGCAGGAGGGACAGCTACAATGAGCAGTTCTTC.

This chain joins TRBV28 and TRBJ1-1; D remains ambiguous. V shed 7 bases and J shed 4 bases, with 10 bases lying between them. The CDR3 is 12 amino acids. Germline V gene data show CDR1 as MDHEN and CDR2 as SYDVKM. CDR3 in DNA: TGTGCCAGCACCCCAGATTTCACTGAAGCTTTCTTT. Protein sequence: CASTPDFTEAFF.

This rearrangement joins TRBV2 to TRBJ1-1; possible D gene TRBD1, 6 bases. Trimming took 5 bases from V and 2 from J, leaving 15 bases between them. The CDR3 extends over 15 amino acids. Germline assignment: CDR1 SNHLY and CDR2 FYNNEI. The CDR3, as DNA: TGTGCCAGCAGTACTCGGACAGAAACAAACACTGAAGCTTTCTTT. Protein product: CASSTRTETNTEAFF.

V is TRBV4-1 and J is TRBJ2-1; TRBD1 matches at 7 bases. The V gene end was trimmed by 0 bases and the J gene end by 4 bases; junction bases not matched to a gene: 6. CDR1 MGHRA and CDR2 YSYEKL come from the germline V gene. The CDR3 length is 16 residues. CDR3 region: CASSQDRQGGYNEQFF. The CDR3 DNA reads TGCGCCAGCAGCCAAGACCGACAGGGTGGATACAATGAGCAGTTCTTC.

This chain uses TRBV7-3 with TRBJ2-5; D is ambiguous. Between the trimmed V and J ends, which lost 5 bases and 3 bases, there was a span of 13 bases. Germline V gene sequence: CDR1 SGHTA, CDR2 FQGTGA. The CDR3 length is 14 residues. CDR3 nucleotide sequence: TGTGCCAGCAGCACATCGAACGATAAAGAGACCCAGTACTTC. Encoded protein: CASSTSNDKETQYF.

V is TRBV27 and J is TRBJ1-2, with no clear D. V was clipped by 8 bases and J by 2 bases, with 9 bases between them. This CDR3 contains 12 residues. Germline V lookup: CDR1 MNHEY, CDR2 SMNVEV (reference sequence). This CDR3 reads CASRTLNYGYTF. CDR3 in DNA: TGTGCCAGCCGAACTTTAAACTATGGCTACACCTTC.

The chain recombines TRBV7-6 with TRBJ2-2; D perhaps matches TRBD1 (5 bases). CDR1 is SGHVS and CDR2 is FNYEAQ in the germline V gene. V was shortened by 4 bases and J by 6 bases, with 12 bases between the two germline ends. This CDR3 has 14 residues. As DNA, the CDR3 is TGTGCCAGCAGCTCTGTCACACAGGCCGGGGAGCTGTTTTTT. It specifies CASSSVTQAGELFF.

This chain joins TRBV10-3 and TRBJ2-7; a possible D gene is TRBD1 (6 bases). The CDR3 is 14 residues long. The ends were cut back, 5 bases at V and 1 base at J, with 12 bases in the middle. CDR1 ENHRY and CDR2 SYGVKD come from the germline V gene. In DNA form, the CDR3 reads TGTGCCATCAGTACAGGGATCCAGTCCTACGAGCAGTACTTC. Its protein product is CAISTGIQSYEQYF.

The chain recombines TRBV21-1 with TRBJ1-2. TRBV21-1 is listed as a pseudogene. This CDR3 is 8 amino acids long. The CDR3: CASINGAF. For the CDR3, the DNA is TGTGCCAGCATTAACGGGGCCTTC.

This CDR3 reads CASSISDRMNTEAFF. The CDR3 DNA is TGTGCCAGCAGCATTTCGGACAGAATGAACACTGAAGCTTTCTTT. This chain uses TRBV11-1 with TRBJ1-1, with D possibly being TRBD1 (6 bases). Germline V gene sequence: CDR1 SGHAT, CDR2 FQDESV (reference sequence). The CDR3 consists of 15 residues. With 5 bases removed from V and 0 bases from J, the gap between germline ends came to 13 bases. Full variable domain (outside the CDR3, taken from reference TRBV11-1 and TRBJ1-1): EAEVAQSPRYKITEKSQAVAFWCDPISGHATLYWYRQILGQGPELLVQFQDESVVDDSQLPKDRFSAERLKGVDSTLKIQPAELGDSAMYLCASSISDRMNTEAFFGQGTRLTVV.

The chain couples TRBV27 to TRBJ2-4; D is perhaps TRBD2 (5 bases). Per the germline V gene, CDR1 is MNHEY and CDR2 is SMNVEV (reference sequence). The length of the CDR3 is 16 residues. V gave up 6 bases and J gave up 3 bases, with 18 bases separating them. The CDR3 DNA follows: TGTGCCAGCAGCCCCACGTGGACTTGGGGCAAAAACATTCAGTACTTC. Amino acids: CASSPTWTWGKNIQYF.

Here the CDR3 reads CASSPGTGVNQPQHF. CDR3 sequence (DNA): TGTGCCAGCAGTCCCGGGACAGGGGTCAACCAGCCCCAGCATTTT. V and J are TRBV27 and TRBJ1-5; 10 nucleotides align to TRBD1. The CDR3 covers 15 residues. With V trimmed by 5 bases and J by 7 bases, 8 bases remained unmatched. Germline CDR1 MNHEY, CDR2 SMNVEV (reference sequence).

This chain links TRBV11-2 with TRBJ1-2, with D possibly TRBD1 on 6 matching bases. Trimming left V 7 bases short and J 4 bases short, with 19 bases between. Germline-derived CDR1 and CDR2 are SGHAT and FQNNGV. There are 15 residues in the CDR3. CDR3 sequence reads: CASTKRMMGAYGYTF. DNA of the CDR3: TGTGCCAGCACGAAGAGGATGATGGGGGCCTATGGCTACACCTTC.

The chain recombines TRBV7-2 with TRBJ2-2, with unresolved D. The CDR3 is 13 amino acids. The germline gives CDR1 SGHTA, CDR2 FQGNSA. The V gene lost 5 bases and the J gene lost 3 bases, with 7 bases spanning the gap. The CDR3 DNA reads TGTGCCAGCAGCCTTACTGACACCGGGGAGCTGTTTTTT. It yields the protein CASSLTDTGELFF.

The rearrangement joins TRBV5-4 to TRBJ1-2; the D is unclear. From germline, CDR1 is SGHNT and CDR2 YYREEE (reference sequence). The CDR3 extends over 15 amino acids. V lost 3 bases to trimming and J lost 8 bases, with 20 bases between them. CDR3 DNA: TGTGCCAGCAGCTCCCGGATGCGGGAAGGCTCGGGCTACACCTTC. Its protein product is CASSSRMREGSGYTF.